These 29 T cell receptor beta chains came from one sample sequenced in a study of T cell changes during pregnancy in multiple sclerosis. Profiling relied on immunoSEQ multiplex PCR, and the TCRdb table lists in-frame clones only, not all of them. The table has 69,000 or so clones, over 80% seen once; the top ten hold around 2%. The sequenced sample was peripheral blood, obtained in the third trimester of pregnancy. Source of these receptors: a female donor in good health, enrolled as a control in a pregnancy study.

The V gene is TRBV7-8, the J gene TRBJ2-6; tentatively, D is TRBD1 (5 bases). CDR3 length equals 20 residues. Deletions cut 0 bases from V and 4 bases from J, with 22 bases between. Per the germline V gene, CDR1 is SGHVS and CDR2 is FQNEAQ. This CDR3 is CASSLAYLVRVLRGANVLTF. In DNA, the CDR3 is TGTGCCAGCAGCTTAGCATATTTGGTCAGGGTCTTGAGGGGGGCCAACGTCCTGACTTTC.

The gene calls are TRBV18 and TRBJ2-3; D not certain. Trimming left V 6 bases short and J 4 bases short, with 8 bases between. Per the germline V gene, CDR1 is KGHSH and CDR2 is LQKENI. This CDR3 has 12 amino acids. The DNA of the CDR3 is TGTGCCAGCTCCAATCGGGCAGATACGCAGTATTTT. Its protein product is CASSNRADTQYF.

V is TRBV12-1 and J is TRBJ2-7; the table's TRBD1 call for D was not verified on the DNA. TRBV12-1 is deemed a pseudogene. The CDR3 is 13 residues long. CDR3: CASSGGGPYEQYF. The DNA of the CDR3 is TGTGCCAGCAGTGGGGGCGGCCCCTACGAGCAGTACTTC.

This clone has a single count. This sequence joins TRBV5-1 and TRBJ1-5; no clear D gene. Trimming removed 1 base at V and 1 base at J, with 9 bases between. The length of the CDR3 is 15 residues. The V gene's germline CDR1 is SGHRS and CDR2 YFSETQ. This CDR3 is CASSLTGLSNQPQHF. The DNA of the CDR3 is TGCGCCAGCAGCTTGACGGGGTTGAGCAATCAGCCCCAGCATTTT.

V gene TRBV6-5 combines with J gene TRBJ2-5; no definite D call. The germline V and J ends were trimmed by 10 bases and 4 bases, with 13 bases remaining between them. This CDR3 is built from 12 residues. Germline CDR1 is MNHEY and CDR2 is SVGAGI. The CDR3 spells CAKRAMGETQYF. CDR3 DNA: TGTGCCAAGCGTGCGATGGGAGAGACCCAGTACTTC.

The chain has TRBV27 and TRBJ2-3, with D unclear. The CDR3 sequence is 14 residues long. Germline lookup yields CDR1 MNHEY and CDR2 SMNVEV (reference sequence). With 2 bases removed from V and 4 bases from J, the gap between germline ends came to 10 bases. The CDR3 loop reads CASSLIRHADTQYF. CDR3 in DNA: TGTGCCAGCAGTTTAATCAGGCATGCAGATACGCAGTATTTT.

The CDR3 DNA reads as TGTGCCTGGTGGAGGGGCTCTGGCTACACCTTC. Translation: CAWWRGSGYTF. The chain carries TRBV30 and TRBJ1-2, with D tentatively TRBD1 (5 bases). V lost 5 bases to trimming and J lost 7 bases, with 11 bases between them. Germline assignment: CDR1 GTSNPN and CDR2 SVGIG (reference sequence). The CDR3 runs to 11 residues.

The chain is built from TRBV10-3 and TRBJ1-1, with 7 bases identical to TRBD1. The CDR3 extends over 15 amino acids. CDR1 and CDR2 (germline): ENHRY, SYGVKD. With 4 bases clipped from V and 1 base from J, the junction kept 6 bases outside the gene matches. In DNA, the CDR3 is TGTGCCATCAGTGCGAGGGGGCGGGAGAACACTGAAGCTTTCTTT. This encodes CAISARGRENTEAFF.

The J gene is TRBJ1-5, the V gene TRBV27, with 9 bases aligning to TRBD1. This CDR3 comprises 15 residues. Germline V lookup: CDR1 MNHEY, CDR2 SMNVEV (reference sequence). The J segment lost 1 base and the V segment lost 5 bases, leaving 3 bases of the junction unmatched. Here the CDR3 DNA reads TGTGCCAGCAGTCCCGGGACAGGGAGCAATCAGCCCCAGCATTTT. Amino acids: CASSPGTGSNQPQHF.

CDR3 loop: CASRNGTSGYKETQYF. DNA of the CDR3: TGTGCCAGCAGAAACGGGACTAGCGGGTACAAAGAGACCCAGTACTTC. The chain employs TRBV13 and TRBJ2-5; 12 bases are a match to TRBD2. The CDR3 runs 16 residues. CDR1 is PRHDT and CDR2 is FYEKMQ in the germline V gene (reference sequence). V shed 6 bases, J shed 3 bases, and the junction held 8 bases outside the gene matches.

The chain links TRBV7-9 to TRBJ2-1; TRBD2 matches 7 bases. Trimming at V came to 6 bases and at J to 11 bases, leaving 7 bases not matched to a gene. Per the germline V gene, CDR1 is SEHNR and CDR2 is FQNEAQ (reference sequence). This CDR3 region has 12 residues. Here the CDR3 reads CASSEERGKQFF. The CDR3 DNA reads as TGTGCCAGCAGTGAGGAGCGGGGTAAGCAGTTCTTC.

The V gene is TRBV18, the J gene TRBJ1-1; maybe TRBD1 (6 bases). Per the germline V gene, CDR1 is KGHSH and CDR2 is LQKENI. The CDR3 has 15 amino acids. V shed 0 bases and J shed 8 bases, with 16 bases lying between them. CDR3 nucleotides: TGTGCCAGCTCACCACCCTCGACAGGAGTTGGGGAAGCTTTCTTT. It codes for CASSPPSTGVGEAFF.

The chain has TRBV11-2 and TRBJ2-2; D uncertain. Trimming stripped 0 bases from V and 6 bases from J, with 8 bases between. The CDR3 spans 14 residues. CDR1 SGHAT and CDR2 FQNNGV come from the germline V gene. CDR3 region: CASSLDPLSGELFF. The CDR3 bases are TGTGCCAGCAGCTTAGATCCGTTATCCGGGGAGCTGTTTTTT.

In nucleotides, the CDR3 is TGCGCCAGCAGCAAAAGCGGGGTTGGCTACACCTTC. It specifies CASSKSGVGYTF. The V gene is TRBV4-1, the J gene TRBJ1-2; D gene unclear. V dropped 5 bases and J dropped 7 bases, with 11 bases sitting between them. The CDR3 loop spans 12 amino acids. Per germline, CDR1 MGHRA and CDR2 YSYEKL.

J is TRBJ2-7 and V is TRBV7-9; the match to TRBD2 covers 11 bases. After removal of 4 bases from V and 3 bases from J, the junction contained 8 bases not matched to a gene. The CDR3 extends over 16 amino acids. Germline CDR1 reads SEHNR; CDR2 reads FQNEAQ (reference sequence). In nucleotides, the CDR3 is TGTGCCAGCAGCTCGCTCGGGACTAGCGGAAACTACGAGCAGTACTTC. Its protein is CASSSLGTSGNYEQYF.

Here the CDR3 DNA reads TGTGCCAGCAGCTTGGTCGGACAGGTCTATGGCTACACCTTC. As protein: CASSLVGQVYGYTF. This rearrangement joins TRBV5-4 to TRBJ1-2, with 7 bases lining up with TRBD1. The J segment lost 4 bases and the V segment lost 0 bases, leaving 3 bases of the junction unmatched. The CDR3 contains 14 residues. The germline V gene has CDR1 SGHNT and CDR2 YYREEE (reference sequence).

The chain employs TRBV19 and TRBJ1-2; D is unresolved. The CDR3 runs to 14 residues. Germline V lookup: CDR1 LNHDA, CDR2 SQIVND (reference sequence). V was shortened by 5 bases and J by 3 bases, with 13 bases between the two germline ends. The CDR3 protein is CASSPVQVDYGYTF. CDR3 nucleotide sequence: TGTGCCAGTAGTCCAGTGCAGGTTGACTATGGCTACACCTTC.

The V call is TRBV9, the J call TRBJ1-1; the match to TRBD1 covers 7 bases. CDR1 and CDR2 (germline): SGDLS, YYNGEE. The CDR3 has 16 residues. With V trimmed by 4 bases and J by 3 bases, 12 bases remained unmatched. In nucleotides, the CDR3 is TGTGCCAGCAGCCTTACTTCGGACAGGCGGGACACTGAAGCTTTCTTT. As protein: CASSLTSDRRDTEAFF.

V gene TRBV9 combines with J gene TRBJ2-7; TRBD1 is a possible D gene (5 bases). Looked up from germline, CDR1 is SGDLS and CDR2 is YYNGEE. V was pared by 0 bases and J by 2 bases, with 12 bases between. The CDR3 has 15 residues. The CDR3: CASSVGVQATYEQYF. The CDR3 bases are TGTGCCAGCAGCGTAGGGGTACAGGCGACCTACGAGCAGTACTTC. The variable domain in full, completed from reference TRBV9 and TRBJ2-7, reads DSGVTQTPKHLITATGQRVTLRCSPRSGDLSVYWYQQSLDQGLQFLIQYYNGEERAKGNILERFSAQQFPDLHSELNLSSLELGDSALYFCASSVGVQATYEQYFGPGTRLTVT.

The rearrangement links TRBV5-1 to TRBJ2-3, with D possibly TRBD1 on 6 matching bases. The CDR3 has 15 residues. Trimming pared 4 bases from V and 0 bases from J, leaving 12 bases between. Germline V lookup: CDR1 SGHRS, CDR2 YFSETQ. The CDR3 spells CASSTETGSTDTQYF. As DNA, the CDR3 is TGCGCCAGCAGCACCGAGACAGGCAGCACAGATACGCAGTATTTT.

The chain carries TRBV9 and TRBJ2-1; 10 nucleotides align to TRBD2. CDR1 is SGDLS, CDR2 YYNGEE, per germline. The CDR3 is 18 residues long. V gave up 0 bases and J gave up 2 bases; unmatched junction bases: 8. CDR3 region: CASSVGGAGTSAYNEQFF. The DNA for the CDR3 is TGTGCCAGCAGCGTAGGGGGCGCGGGGACTAGCGCCTACAATGAGCAGTTCTTC.

This clone appeared a few times. V is TRBV7-9 and J is TRBJ1-4; TRBD1 agrees at 7 bases. CDR3 length equals 15 residues. Losses at the gene ends were 8 bases for V and 5 bases for J; bases not matched to a gene: 11. Per the germline V gene, CDR1 is SEHNR and CDR2 is FQNEAQ (reference sequence). CDR3 loop: CASGKPTGVNEKLFF. The CDR3 coding sequence is TGTGCCAGCGGAAAACCTACAGGGGTAAATGAAAAACTGTTTTTT.

This chain links TRBV5-1 with TRBJ2-7, with D hard to call. The CDR3 contains 15 residues. Per germline, CDR1 SGHRS and CDR2 YFSETQ. V lost 0 bases, J lost 0 bases, and 10 bases lay in between. In DNA form, the CDR3 reads TGCGCCAGCAGCTTGGCCGCGGCGAACTCCTACGAGCAGTACTTC. Amino acid sequence: CASSLAAANSYEQYF.

There are a few counts of this clone. The chain is built from TRBV19 and TRBJ2-7; weak D call: TRBD1 (6 bases). V was pared by 6 bases and J by 0 bases, with 12 bases between. The CDR3 spans 14 residues. Germline V CDR1 and CDR2: LNHDA, SQIVND (reference sequence). For the CDR3, the DNA is TGTGCCAGTAGCCGGGACACTCTCTCCTACGAGCAGTACTTC. This codes for CASSRDTLSYEQYF.

The V gene is TRBV27, the J gene TRBJ2-7; D is unclear. Trimming cost V 5 bases and J 4 bases, with 12 bases left between them. Germline CDR1 MNHEY, CDR2 SMNVEV (reference sequence). The CDR3 length is 13 residues. The CDR3: CASSRVPEYEQYF. In DNA form, the CDR3 reads TGTGCCAGCAGTCGGGTCCCAGAATACGAGCAGTACTTC.

The chain couples TRBV30 to TRBJ1-2; 7 bases are shared with TRBD1. Germline V lookup: CDR1 GTSNPN, CDR2 SVGIG (reference sequence). The CDR3 is made up of 13 amino acids. V trimming: 4 bases; J trimming: 11 bases; junction bases outside the gene matches: 13. CDR3 nucleotides: TGTGCCTGGAAGGGACAGTCGAGGGGAATATACACCTTC. The encoded protein is CAWKGQSRGIYTF.

J is TRBJ2-1 and V is TRBV7-2, with D unclear. CDR3 length: 13 residues. Germline lookup yields CDR1 SGHTA and CDR2 FQGNSA. V lost 0 bases to trimming and J lost 7 bases, with 7 bases between them. Written as DNA, the CDR3 is TGTGCCAGCAGCTTAGCGTCCCCAAATGAGCAGTTCTTC. Translating gives CASSLASPNEQFF.

The chain carries TRBV18 and TRBJ1-4; a weak D match, TRBD1 (5 bases). This CDR3 has 13 amino acids. V was trimmed by 3 bases and J by 4 bases, leaving 6 bases between them. Germline V gene data show CDR1 as KGHSH and CDR2 as LQKENI. Written as DNA, the CDR3 is TGTGCCAGCTCACCGGACATTAATGAAAAACTGTTTTTT. It encodes CASSPDINEKLFF. Combining the CDR3 with reference TRBV18 and TRBJ1-4 gives the whole variable domain NAGVMQNPRHLVRRRGQEARLRCSPMKGHSHVYWYRQLPEEGLKFMVYLQKENIIDESGMPKERFSAEFPKEGPSILRIQQVVRGDSAAYFCASSPDINEKLFFGSGTQLSVL.

The J gene is TRBJ1-6, the V gene TRBV25-1; 8 nucleotides align to TRBD1. The V gene end was trimmed by 3 bases and the J gene end by 9 bases; junction bases not matched to a gene: 13. Germline values: CDR1 MGHDK, CDR2 SYGVNS. The CDR3 contains 17 residues. In nucleotides, the CDR3 is TGTGCCAGCAGTGACTATGGACAGGGTATTAACCGTTCACCCCTCCACTTT. Amino acids: CASSDYGQGINRSPLHF.